These 17 T cell receptor beta chains came from one sample sequenced in a study of T cell repertoires in cytomegalovirus infection. Their antigens remain unidentified. TCRdb independently ran MiXCR on the reads; one entry per CDR3 protein. In the table there are roughly 340,000 distinct CDR3 sequences, almost 30% of which are singletons. Sequenced material: cultured PBMCs, taken from culture after CMV antigen stimulation. The receptors shown here come from a human donor in good health (CMV status not recorded). Some clones in this sample may be carry-over from other donors' samples.

The chain recombines TRBV4-1 with TRBJ1-2; no definite D call. Trimming cost V 1 base and J 3 bases, with 6 bases left between them. CDR1 is MGHRA and CDR2 is YSYEKL in the germline V gene. The CDR3 sequence is 13 residues long. CDR3 residues: CASSQGTDYGYTF. The CDR3 nucleotides are TGCGCCAGCAGCCAAGGAACGGACTATGGCTACACCTTC.

This clonotype was detected only a few times. The chain recombines TRBV7-9 with TRBJ2-2, with a possible D match to TRBD1 (5 bases). Trimming left V 4 bases short and J 5 bases short, with 14 bases between. This CDR3 contains 15 residues. Germline V gene data show CDR1 as SEHNR and CDR2 as FQNEAQ (reference sequence). Here the CDR3 DNA reads TGTGCCAGCAGCTGGGGCCGGATCGGGACCGGGGAGCTGTTTTTT. Encoded protein: CASSWGRIGTGELFF. Full variable domain (remainder filled in from reference TRBV7-9 and TRBJ2-2): DTGVSQNPRHKITKRGQNVTFRCDPISEHNRLYWYRQTLGQGPEFLTYFQNEAQLEKSRLLSDRFSAERPKGSFSTLEIQRTEQGDSAMYLCASSWGRIGTGELFFGEGSRLTVL.

CDR3 in amino acids: CAWSVRVTMNTEAFF. The DNA for the CDR3 is TGTGCCTGGAGTGTACGAGTGACGATGAACACTGAAGCTTTCTTT. This chain joins TRBV30 and TRBJ1-1; D gene ambiguous. The germline gives CDR1 GTSNPN, CDR2 SVGIG (reference sequence). The CDR3 has 15 amino acids. The V end lost 0 bases, the J end lost 0 bases, and 11 bases lay between the germline ends. Full variable domain (remainder filled in from reference TRBV30 and TRBJ1-1): SQTIHQWPATLVQPVGSPLSLECTVEGTSNPNLYWYRQAAGRGLQLLFYSVGIGQISSEVPQNLSASRPQDRQFILSSKKLLLSDSGFYLCAWSVRVTMNTEAFFGQGTRLTVV.

This clonotype was seen only a few times. The chain is built from TRBV6-1 and TRBJ1-6; D gene ambiguous. The V gene lost 8 bases and the J gene lost 6 bases, with 17 bases spanning the gap. The CDR3 runs 15 residues. Germline V gives CDR1 MNHNS, CDR2 SASEGT. The CDR3 loop is CASGRPGIGNSPLHF. CDR3 sequence (DNA): TGTGCCAGCGGCCGACCGGGAATTGGTAATTCACCCCTCCACTTT.

CDR3 loop: CASSYSRAAVEQYF. CDR3 DNA sequence: TGTGCCAGCAGTTACTCGAGGGCAGCCGTCGAGCAGTACTTC. The V call is TRBV6-6, the J call TRBJ2-7; TRBD2 might be the D (5 bases). V lost 0 bases, J lost 6 bases, and 12 bases lay in between. CDR1 is MNHNY, CDR2 SVGAGI, per germline (reference sequence). This CDR3 is built from 14 residues.

This clonotype was observed a few times. CDR3 nucleotide sequence: TGTGCCAGCAGCCCCCAGGGACAGGGGAGCTCCTACGAGCAGTACTTC. Translating it yields CASSPQGQGSSYEQYF. The V gene is TRBV7-9, the J gene TRBJ2-7; 10 bases agree with TRBD1. The CDR3 sequence is 16 residues long. V was pared by 5 bases and J by 0 bases, with 7 bases of the junction left unmatched. Germline assignment: CDR1 SEHNR and CDR2 FQNEAQ (reference sequence).

This clonotype was observed at least ten times. The V call is TRBV12-3 or TRBV12-4, the J call TRBJ1-2; D is possibly TRBD1 (6 bases). This CDR3 has 14 residues. V shed 7 bases and J shed 8 bases, with 20 bases lying between them. The CDR3 sequence is CASTRGGGSKGYTF. The CDR3 nucleotides read TGTGCCAGCACCCGGGGGGGGGGCTCTAAGGGCTACACCTTC.

This clonotype has just a few counts. The chain has TRBV6-2 or TRBV6-3 and TRBJ2-5; 9 nucleotides align to TRBD1. The V gene end was trimmed by 5 bases and the J gene end by 6 bases; junction bases not matched to a gene: 10. Germline V CDR1 and CDR2: MNHEY, SVGEGT. The CDR3 has 15 residues. Here the CDR3 reads CASSAGYRGRKTQYF. CDR3 nucleotide sequence: TGTGCCAGCAGTGCAGGATACAGGGGGCGGAAGACCCAGTACTTC.

CDR3 loop: CASSRAAGGVGELFF. CDR3 DNA sequence: TGTGCCAGCAGTCGAGCGGCGGGGGGGGTCGGGGAGCTGTTTTTT. The rearrangement uses TRBV25-1 and TRBJ2-2; 9 positions match TRBD2. This CDR3 contains 15 residues. J was trimmed by 7 bases and V by 5 bases; bases with no gene match: 8. Germline V gene data show CDR1 as MGHDK and CDR2 as SYGVNS.

The V and J genes are TRBV10-3 and TRBJ2-1; TRBD1 is a possible D gene (6 bases). Germline loops: CDR1 ENHRY, CDR2 SYGVKD. The ends were cut back, 2 bases at V and 0 bases at J, with 14 bases in the middle. The CDR3 contains 17 residues. The CDR3 reads CAISEAARGDSYNEQFF. The CDR3 bases are TGTGCCATCAGTGAGGCCGCCAGGGGAGACTCCTACAATGAGCAGTTCTTC.

At least ten counts were recorded for this clonotype. The genes are TRBV6-1 and TRBJ2-7; 9 bases map to TRBD1. Trimming took 8 bases from V and 3 from J; bases not matched to a gene: 23. The CDR3 loop spans 19 amino acids. Germline assignment: CDR1 MNHNS and CDR2 SASEGT. The CDR3 reads CASFPSRGQGSIVDYEQYF. The CDR3 DNA reads as TGTGCCAGCTTCCCAAGTAGGGGACAGGGCTCTATCGTGGACTACGAGCAGTACTTC.

The J gene is TRBJ1-1, the V gene TRBV6-5; TRBD1 aligns across 8 bases. Germline V gene sequence: CDR1 MNHEY, CDR2 SVGAGI. The CDR3 is 17 residues long. The V and J ends lost 7 bases and 1 base, in that order; junction bases with no gene match: 14. The CDR3 loop reads CASIKSGTGVKNTEAFF. The CDR3 DNA follows: TGTGCCAGCATTAAATCCGGGACAGGAGTAAAGAACACTGAAGCTTTCTTT.

The V call is TRBV20-1, the J call TRBJ2-3, with 16 bases that match TRBD2. Per germline, CDR1 DFQATT and CDR2 SNEGSKA (reference sequence). Trimming cost V 1 base and J 3 bases; bases outside gene matches: 10. CDR3 length: 19 residues. CDR3: CSARVGIGTSGGVTDTQYF. The CDR3 DNA is TGCAGTGCTAGAGTTGGGATCGGGACTAGCGGGGGGGTTACAGATACGCAGTATTTT.

CDR3 nucleotides: TGTGCCAGCAGCTCCGGACTGAACTATAATTCACCCCTCCACTTT. It is translated as CASSSGLNYNSPLHF. V gene TRBV6-2 or TRBV6-3 combines with J gene TRBJ1-6; D not resolved. CDR1 is MNHEY, CDR2 SVGEGT, per germline. V dropped 6 bases and J dropped 3 bases, with 12 bases sitting between them. The CDR3 sequence is 15 residues long.

The chain uses TRBV7-8 and TRBJ2-7, with 9 positions matching TRBD1. Germline CDR1 SGHVS, CDR2 FQNEAQ. The J segment lost 5 bases and the V segment lost 5 bases, leaving 10 bases of the junction unmatched. The CDR3 sequence is 15 residues long. Written as DNA, the CDR3 is TGTGCCAGCAGCCCGACCAGGGACAGGGTCCACGAGCAGTACTTC. Protein product: CASSPTRDRVHEQYF.

This clonotype was observed a few times. V and J are TRBV6-6 and TRBJ1-1, with D possibly matching TRBD1 (6 bases). Looked up from germline, CDR1 is MNHNY and CDR2 is SVGAGI (reference sequence). Trimming pared 4 bases from V and 2 bases from J, leaving 11 bases between. This CDR3 is 14 amino acids long. CDR3 in DNA: TGTGCCAGCAGTTCCGGGACAACAAACACTGAAGCTTTCTTT. Protein: CASSSGTTNTEAFF.

This clonotype was seen a few times. The chain employs TRBV11-2 and TRBJ2-1, with 8 bases lining up with TRBD2. The CDR3 sequence is 18 residues long. With V trimmed by 5 bases and J by 6 bases, 18 bases remained unmatched. Germline CDR1 is SGHAT and CDR2 is FQNNGV. The CDR3 reads CASSPSPPSRGGGNEQFF. As DNA, the CDR3 is TGTGCCAGCAGCCCAAGCCCCCCAAGCCGGGGGGGTGGCAATGAGCAGTTCTTC.